These T cell receptor beta chains were read from a single sample in a study of blood T cells in healthy people across ages. TCRdb passed the 5' RACE reads through MiXCR, listing each CDR3 protein once. The data show 600,000 to 1,000,000 distinct CDR3 sequences, roughly 50% seen once. The sequenced sample was blood. The receptors originated from a man younger than 45 in good health. CDR3s include the opening cysteine and the closing phenylalanine or tryptophan.

CDR3 length	V gene	J gene	CDR3 protein
14	TRBV7-9	TRBJ1-2	CASSMTREGFGYTF
14	TRBV6-5	TRBJ2-1	CASRNRGFEGTQFF
14	TRBV20-1	TRBJ2-3	CSATPAGEEDTQYF
14	TRBV20-1	TRBJ2-1	CSVPHSGLVQEKFF
14	TRBV6-2/TRBV6-3	TRBJ1-2	CASSPGTGTYGYTF
14	TRBV20-1	TRBJ2-7	CSAGGTGGAYEQYF
14	TRBV20-1	TRBJ2-1	CSARTSGSFNEQFF
14	TRBV5-1	TRBJ2-7	CASSFTEGGYEQYF
12	TRBV7-2	TRBJ2-1	CASSPIGQGQFF
14	TRBV4-2	TRBJ1-6	CASSQWGIDSPPHF
11	TRBV27	-	CAEQGGETQYF
14	TRBV20-1	TRBJ1-2	CSARPGSLLYGYTF
15	TRBV12-3/TRBV12-4	TRBJ2-4	CASSSSMVAKNIQYF
14	TRBV28	TRBJ1-2	CASSPRQGLYGYTF
14	TRBV7-2	TRBJ1-2	CASSLPDSRRGYTF
13	TRBV7-2	TRBJ2-1	CASSLVESGEQFF
12	TRBV6-2/TRBV6-3	TRBJ1-4	CASSYGYRKLFF
15	TRBV4-3	TRBJ2-1	CASSQGEGTYNEQFF
17	TRBV27	TRBJ2-3	CASSAPARTGRRGTQYF
15	TRBV6-5	TRBJ2-6	CASSYVVAGANVLTF
13	TRBV28	TRBJ2-3	CASSSTVVDTQYF
14	TRBV2	TRBJ1-2	CASKDRLGGYGYTF
14	TRBV3-1	TRBJ1-5	CASSPGLLWQPQHF
14	TRBV20-1	TRBJ1-1	CSAILGGGFTEAFF
15	TRBV9	TRBJ2-5	CASSVEGMYQETQYF
22	TRBV11-2	TRBJ2-7	CASSGRGPMAFRGLAAGFEQYF
15	TRBV5-1	TRBJ2-1	CASSPRTGEGTEQFF
14	TRBV20-1	TRBJ2-1	CSARLEIRLGEQFF
12	TRBV6-2/TRBV6-3	TRBJ2-7	CASSYAFGEQYF
15	TRBV6-5	TRBJ2-1	CASSSVAGGPGEQFF
17	TRBV7-9	TRBJ1-1	CASSWEGQGDVRGEAFF
11	TRBV20-1	TRBJ2-1	CSAAGLNEQFF
14	TRBV4-3	TRBJ2-2	CASSPNWPPGELFF
15	TRBV4-2	TRBJ2-5	CASSQVADRGETQYF
17	TRBV4-1	TRBJ2-1	CASSQDHGVGLRNEQFF
11	TRBV6-2/TRBV6-3	TRBJ2-3	CATTVWGVQYF
16	TRBV10-3	TRBJ2-7	CAIRSPVDRGSYEQYF
16	TRBV29-1	TRBJ2-1	CSASDGLAGGPNEQFF
14	TRBV29-1	TRBJ2-4	CSAIGTGSKNIQYF